A single sample is the source of the 9 T cell receptor beta chains below, sequenced in a study of T cells in Graves' hyperthyroidism and ophthalmopathy. Using RNA transcripts as the source, TCR beta CDR3 regions were amplified. First-round RT-PCR with HTBI primers amplified the TCR CDR3 region. MiXCR, run by TCRdb on the multiplex PCR reads, gives a single entry per CDR3 protein. Here the sample spans a few hundred thousand distinct CDR3 sequences, 22% being singletons. The sequencing input was blood. These receptors all stem from a man younger than 45 with Graves' ophthalmopathy.

This clonotype was counted between two and nine times. The V gene is TRBV27, the J gene TRBJ2-5; D gene ambiguous. Trimming cost V 7 bases and J 1 base, with 10 bases left between them. This CDR3 contains 13 residues. The germline gives CDR1 MNHEY, CDR2 SMNVEV (reference sequence). The CDR3 here is CASMTYSQETQYF. The CDR3 bases are TGTGCCAGCATGACATACTCCCAAGAGACCCAGTACTTC.

This clonotype was counted a few times. The chain links TRBV9 to TRBJ1-6, with unresolved D. The CDR3 consists of 13 residues. The germline V gene encodes CDR1 SGDLS and CDR2 YYNGEE. The ends were cut back, 5 bases at V and 8 bases at J, with 11 bases in the middle. The chain's CDR3 is CASRPAPDSPLHF. For the CDR3, the DNA is TGTGCCAGCAGACCGGCCCCCGATTCACCCCTCCACTTT. Full variable domain (remainder filled in from reference TRBV9 and TRBJ1-6): DSGVTQTPKHLITATGQRVTLRCSPRSGDLSVYWYQQSLDQGLQFLIQYYNGEERAKGNILERFSAQQFPDLHSELNLSSLELGDSALYFCASRPAPDSPLHFGNGTRLTVT.

This clonotype was seen a handful of times. This chain connects TRBV12-3 or TRBV12-4 to TRBJ2-1, with a weak D call TRBD2 (6 bases). Trimming cost V 6 bases and J 12 bases, with 18 bases left between them. The CDR3 contains 13 residues. Here the CDR3 reads CASSRFEEGRQFF. CDR3 nucleotides: TGTGCCAGCAGCCGCTTTGAGGAGGGCCGGCAGTTCTTC.

The chain links TRBV7-2 to TRBJ2-3; 11 nucleotides agree with TRBD2. Germline CDR1 and CDR2: SGHTA and FQGNSA. Trimming removed 5 bases from V and 4 bases from J; junction bases left unmatched: 8. The CDR3 loop spans 16 amino acids. The DNA of the CDR3 is TGTGCCAGCAGCCCGATAGCGGGAGGGGGCCCAGATACGCAGTATTTT. Its translation is CASSPIAGGGPDTQYF.

V gene TRBV7-6 combines with J gene TRBJ2-7, with D possibly TRBD1 on 6 matching bases. The CDR3 runs 15 residues. V dropped 5 bases and J dropped 6 bases, with 20 bases sitting between them. Looked up from germline, CDR1 is SGHVS and CDR2 is FNYEAQ. This CDR3 is CASSADRPPSREQYF. Written as DNA, the CDR3 is TGTGCCAGCAGCGCTGACAGGCCCCCCTCCCGCGAGCAGTACTTC.

The rearrangement links TRBV12-3 or TRBV12-4 to TRBJ2-1; 13 bases agree with TRBD2. CDR3 size: 18 residues. Trimming removed 6 bases from V and 0 bases from J; junction bases left unmatched: 8. The CDR3 region is CASRSTSGRSASYNEQFF. The DNA for the CDR3 is TGTGCCAGCAGGTCGACTAGCGGGAGGTCTGCCTCCTACAATGAGCAGTTCTTC.

There are many counts of this clonotype. The V and J genes are TRBV5-1 and TRBJ2-1; the match to TRBD2 covers 13 bases. This CDR3 is built from 16 residues. CDR1 and CDR2 (germline): SGHRS, YFSETQ. V shed 3 bases, J shed 9 bases, and the junction held 9 bases outside the gene matches. The CDR3 protein is CASSSRTSGSSSEQFF. CDR3 nucleotides: TGCGCCAGCAGCTCTCGGACTAGCGGGAGCTCGTCTGAGCAGTTCTTC.

The V call is TRBV19, the J call TRBJ1-1; D may be TRBD1 (6 bases). In germline, CDR1 is LNHDA, CDR2 SQIVND (reference sequence). This CDR3 region has 15 residues. The V end was cut by 5 bases, the J end by 11 bases, with 24 bases between. Here the CDR3 DNA reads TGTGCCAGTAGTTCTTACAGGGACGAACTCTCTGCGGCTTTCTTT. Translating gives CASSSYRDELSAAFF.

V and J are TRBV29-1 and TRBJ2-3; D not resolved. The germline V and J ends were trimmed by 1 base and 1 base, with 3 bases remaining between them. The V gene's germline CDR1 is SQVTM and CDR2 ANQGSEA. The CDR3 is 12 amino acids. The CDR3 loop reads CSVEVGTDTQYF. The DNA for the CDR3 is TGCAGCGTTGAAGTGGGCACAGATACGCAGTATTTT.